This TCR beta chain was sequenced in a study of blood T cell repertoires in COVID-19. Looking at the study overall: From the United States, Italy and Spain came samples of acute and convalescent COVID-19. PBMCs, B-cell-depleted T cells, or T cells provided the cDNA or gDNA that made up the material.

Original analysis: For nucleated cells, counts were estimated from reference gene primer amplification. TCRdb's copy holds only in-frame clones and misses some; the assay was immunoSEQ multiplex PCR. V, J and clone size derive from that table, while D and trimming were established from the DNA sequence. The sample lists over 250,000 clones, 89% occurring once. This clone was counted between two and nine times. Germline loops: CDR1 SNHLY, CDR2 FYNNEI. There are 15 residues in the CDR3. V dropped 8 bases and J dropped 0 bases, with 11 bases sitting between them. The clonotype originates from a man aged 50-59 years with acute or convalescent COVID-19. This chain links TRBV2 with TRBJ1-6; a possible D gene is TRBD1 (5 bases). The sample comprised peripheral blood. CDR3 nucleotides: TGTGCCAGCCTTTGGGGGGTCTCCTATAATTCACCCCTCCACTTT. Encoded protein: CASLWGVSYNSPLHF.